A single sample gave rise to the 25 T cell receptor beta chains below, sequenced in a study of blood T cell repertoires in COVID-19. The protocol was immunoSEQ multiplex PCR, while the TCRdb copy is restricted to in-frame clones and leaves out a portion. The sample shows roughly 260,000 clones, approximately 90% of them seen only once. The sample taken for sequencing was peripheral blood. The receptors were gathered from a woman aged 40 to 50 who had recovered from COVID-19.

The V gene is TRBV28, the J gene TRBJ2-7; tentative D call: TRBD2 (5 bases). Looked up from germline, CDR1 is MDHEN and CDR2 is SYDVKM. Trimming pared 7 bases from V and 2 bases from J, leaving 15 bases between. This CDR3 contains 14 residues. In DNA, the CDR3 is TGTGCCAGCATCCATACCGGGGATCCCTACGAGCAGTACTTC. Its translation: CASIHTGDPYEQYF.

The chain combines TRBV25-1 with TRBJ1-4; D ambiguous. Trimming pared 4 bases from V and 7 bases from J, leaving 4 bases between. Germline values: CDR1 MGHDK, CDR2 SYGVNS. This CDR3 has 11 amino acids. In nucleotides, the CDR3 is TGTGCCAGCAGTGCCTTTGAAAAACTGTTTTTT. The encoded protein is CASSAFEKLFF. The full variable domain, its missing parts supplied by reference TRBV25-1 and TRBJ1-4, is EADIYQTPRYLVIGTGKKITLECSQTMGHDKMYWYQQDPGMELHLIHYSYGVNSTEKGDLSSESTVSRIRTEHFPLTLESARPSHTSQYLCASSAFEKLFFGSGTQLSVL.

V is TRBV25-1 and J is TRBJ2-7; no reliable D call. CDR1 MGHDK and CDR2 SYGVNS come from the germline V gene. CDR3 length: 9 residues. The germline V and J ends were trimmed by 8 bases and 6 bases, with 5 bases remaining between them. CDR3 nucleotides: TGTGCCAGCGCGGTCGAGCAGTACTTC. Translation: CASAVEQYF.

The rearrangement uses TRBV7-2 and TRBJ2-5; D not resolved. Deletions cut 2 bases from V and 5 bases from J, with 9 bases between. The CDR3 has 13 amino acids. Germline CDR1 SGHTA, CDR2 FQGNSA. CDR3 region: CASSLIIVETQYF. CDR3 nucleotides: TGTGCCAGCAGCTTAATAATCGTGGAGACCCAGTACTTC.

The chain uses TRBV25-1 and TRBJ2-2; perhaps TRBD1 as D (5 bases). Germline loops: CDR1 MGHDK, CDR2 SYGVNS. V was pared by 3 bases and J by 6 bases, with 17 bases between. CDR3 length: 16 residues. Here the CDR3 DNA reads TGTGCCAGCAGTGATCTCTCCGGACAATTATCCGGGGAGCTGTTTTTT. It translates to CASSDLSGQLSGELFF. Filled out from reference TRBV25-1 and TRBJ2-2, the complete variable domain reads EADIYQTPRYLVIGTGKKITLECSQTMGHDKMYWYQQDPGMELHLIHYSYGVNSTEKGDLSSESTVSRIRTEHFPLTLESARPSHTSQYLCASSDLSGQLSGELFFGEGSRLTVL.

Regarding this clone: Germline is not matched at one junction end, which may reflect a read error. J is TRBJ1-5 and V is TRBV12-3 or TRBV12-4; no definite D call. The CDR3 is made up of 13 amino acids. For the CDR3, the DNA is TGTGCCAGCAGTTTAGCGAGCAAGCAGCCCCAGCATTTT. Residues: CASSLASKQPQHF.

CDR3 DNA: TGTGCCAGCAGTTTACGGGGGGCGGGGAATGGCTACACCTTC. Amino acids: CASSLRGAGNGYTF. This chain uses TRBV27 with TRBJ1-2, with D possibly TRBD1 on 6 matching bases. Germline values: CDR1 MNHEY, CDR2 SMNVEV (reference sequence). The V end was cut by 2 bases, the J end by 6 bases, with 13 bases between. This CDR3 comprises 14 residues.

This rearrangement joins TRBV18 to TRBJ2-7; D call uncertain. CDR3 length: 15 amino acids. The germline gives CDR1 KGHSH, CDR2 LQKENI. V lost 0 bases and J lost 6, with 15 bases in between. The CDR3 is CASSPPGPGRSEQYF. The CDR3 region has the DNA TGTGCCAGCTCACCACCGGGCCCTGGAAGATCCGAGCAGTACTTC.

The rearrangement joins TRBV5-1 to TRBJ2-2; 8 bases line up with TRBD2. This CDR3 contains 16 residues. CDR1 SGHRS and CDR2 YFSETQ come from the germline V gene. V was pared by 5 bases and J by 4 bases, with 10 bases of the junction left unmatched. The chain's CDR3 is CASSAASGSGTGELFF. The DNA of the CDR3 is TGCGCCAGCAGTGCCGCCAGCGGGAGCGGCACCGGGGAGCTGTTTTTT.

In its sample, this clone was seen once. The identical CDR3 is also encoded by other nucleotide sequences in the sample. The rearrangement uses TRBV11-3 and TRBJ2-2; 8 positions agree with TRBD1. The V gene's germline CDR1 is SGHNT and CDR2 YENEEA. V lost 4 bases, J lost 1 base, and 2 bases stayed unmatched. CDR3 length: 15 amino acids. CDR3 loop: CASSSGQGNTGELFF. CDR3 in DNA: TGTGCCAGCAGCTCCGGACAGGGGAACACCGGGGAGCTGTTTTTT.

The J gene is TRBJ1-2, the V gene TRBV14; D is ambiguous. Germline loops: CDR1 SGHDN, CDR2 FVKESK. This CDR3 comprises 15 residues. Deletions cut 1 base from V and 4 bases from J, with 13 bases between. The CDR3 bases are TGTGCCAGCAGCCAAGCGGGGTCCCCAAGCTATGGCTACACCTTC. Translated, it gives CASSQAGSPSYGYTF.

This sequence joins TRBV12-3 or TRBV12-4 and TRBJ2-5; weak D call: TRBD1 (6 bases). V gave up 6 bases and J gave up 7 bases, with 15 bases separating them. The CDR3 is 13 residues long. CDR3 DNA sequence: TGTGCCAGCAGAACGGACAGCCAGGGGACCCAGTACTTC. It translates to CASRTDSQGTQYF.

This chain joins TRBV20-1 and TRBJ1-5; perhaps TRBD1 as D (5 bases). CDR3 size: 16 residues. The V gene lost 3 bases and the J gene lost 3 bases, with 18 bases spanning the gap. The germline gives CDR1 DFQATT, CDR2 SNEGSKA (reference sequence). Here the CDR3 DNA reads TGCAGTGCTAGTCTTGCCCGGACAACAGACAATCAGCCCCAGCATTTT. Its translation: CSASLARTTDNQPQHF.

The rearrangement links TRBV6-5 to TRBJ1-6, with TRBD1 matching over 8 bases. V was clipped by 6 bases and J by 3 bases; unmatched bases: 4. This CDR3 is built from 15 residues. The germline CDR1 and CDR2 sequences are MNHEY and SVGAGI. CDR3 sequence (DNA): TGTGCCAGCAGGCCAGGGACAGGCTATAATTCACCCCTCCACTTT. Amino acids: CASRPGTGYNSPLHF.

The chain joins TRBV7-2 to TRBJ2-1; 9 positions match TRBD2. This CDR3 region has 19 residues. CDR1 is SGHTA, CDR2 FQGNSA, per germline. With V trimmed by 4 bases and J by 2 bases, 15 bases remained unmatched. This chain's CDR3 is CASSSIAGGTGAAYNEQFF. In DNA form, the CDR3 reads TGTGCCAGCAGCTCTATCGCGGGGGGGACGGGCGCAGCCTACAATGAGCAGTTCTTC. The full variable domain, rest sourced from reference TRBV7-2 and TRBJ2-1, is GAGVSQSPSNKVTEKGKDVELRCDPISGHTALYWYRQSLGQGLEFLIYFQGNSAPDKSGLPSDRFSAERTGGSVSTLTIQRTQQEDSAVYLCASSSIAGGTGAAYNEQFFGPGTRLTVL.

The CDR3 here is CASSRGWGTGNEKLFF. CDR3 in DNA: TGTGCCAGTAGTCGGGGTTGGGGGACAGGGAATGAAAAACTGTTTTTT. The chain joins TRBV19 to TRBJ1-4; TRBD1 agrees at 9 bases. Germline CDR1 is LNHDA and CDR2 is SQIVND (reference sequence). The CDR3 is 16 residues long. After removal of 5 bases from V and 5 bases from J, the junction contained 9 bases not matched to a gene.

The chain uses TRBV30 and TRBJ2-5; no reliable D call. Trimming stripped 4 bases from V and 5 bases from J, with 8 bases between. The CDR3 runs to 11 residues. CDR1 is GTSNPN and CDR2 is SVGIG in the germline V gene (reference sequence). The CDR3 is CAWTRLETQYF. DNA of the CDR3: TGTGCCTGGACGAGACTGGAGACCCAGTACTTC. The full variable domain, in which reference TRBV30 and TRBJ2-5 provide the parts outside the CDR3, is SQTIHQWPATLVQPVGSPLSLECTVEGTSNPNLYWYRQAAGRGLQLLFYSVGIGQISSEVPQNLSASRPQDRQFILSSKKLLLSDSGFYLCAWTRLETQYFGPGTRLLVL.

This chain links TRBV6-2 or TRBV6-3 with TRBJ2-3, with TRBD2 identical over 7 bases. Trimming removed 4 bases from V and 0 bases from J; junction bases left unmatched: 10. Per the germline V gene, CDR1 is MNHEY and CDR2 is SVGEGT. This CDR3 is 17 amino acids long. Written as DNA, the CDR3 is TGTGCCAGCAGTTGGGGCTTGGCGGGGGTCAGCACAGATACGCAGTATTTT. This sequence encodes CASSWGLAGVSTDTQYF.

The V call is TRBV6-5, the J call TRBJ1-4; D is unclear. V lost 2 bases and J lost 5, with 3 bases in between. Germline values: CDR1 MNHEY, CDR2 SVGAGI. CDR3 length equals 12 residues. The CDR3 DNA reads as TGTGCCAGCAGTTACCAGAATGAAAAACTGTTTTTT. It specifies CASSYQNEKLFF.

The rearrangement joins TRBV30 to TRBJ1-2; D is undetermined. The length of the CDR3 is 13 residues. Trimming took off 4 bases at V and 0 bases at J, with 9 bases between the two ends. Per germline, CDR1 GTSNPN and CDR2 SVGIG (reference sequence). The CDR3 nucleotides read TGTGCCTGGAACAGATACTCTAACTATGGCTACACCTTC. Protein sequence: CAWNRYSNYGYTF.

The J gene is TRBJ1-2, the V gene TRBV13; tentatively, D is TRBD1 (5 bases). V lost 5 bases and J 12 bases, leaving 16 bases between the germline ends. From germline, CDR1 is PRHDT and CDR2 FYEKMQ (reference sequence). There are 12 residues in the CDR3. The CDR3 loop reads CASSPLGTADTF. The CDR3, as DNA: TGTGCCAGCAGCCCCCTGGGGACTGCGGACACCTTC.

This chain connects TRBV21-1 to TRBJ2-2; the table calls TRBD1, which could not be checked here. TRBV21-1 is a pseudogene locus. The CDR3 spans 17 residues. CDR3 coding DNA: TGTGCCAGCAGCGCAAACCCCGGGACAGGGACCACCGGGGAGCTGTTTTTT. Its protein is CASSANPGTGTTGELFF.

The chain links TRBV28 to TRBJ2-2, with D unresolved. The germline CDR1 and CDR2 sequences are MDHEN and SYDVKM. The V and J ends lost 6 bases and 0 bases respectively, with 11 bases between them. The CDR3 consists of 15 residues. The CDR3 is CASRRDQANTGELFF. Written as DNA, the CDR3 is TGTGCCAGCAGGCGAGATCAAGCGAACACCGGGGAGCTGTTTTTT.

The gene calls are TRBV7-2 and TRBJ2-3; 10 nucleotides match TRBD2. Germline V CDR1 and CDR2: SGHTA, FQGNSA. The CDR3 contains 17 residues. Unmatched junction bases numbered 10, after V lost 5 bases and J lost 2 bases. The CDR3, as DNA: TGTGCCAGCAGCCCAACAGGAGCGGGGGGGTTCACAGATACGCAGTATTTT. As protein: CASSPTGAGGFTDTQYF.

The chain is built from TRBV11-3 and TRBJ2-7; D is uncertain. Per the germline V gene, CDR1 is SGHNT and CDR2 is YENEEA. Trimming shortened V by 1 base and J by 7 bases, and 23 bases separated the two germline ends. The CDR3 covers 17 residues. The CDR3: CASSLGRAIKRSGEQYF. The CDR3 DNA follows: TGTGCCAGCAGCTTAGGCCGCGCTATAAAAAGATCGGGTGAGCAGTACTTC.